This record looks at one T cell receptor (beta chain) sequence and its context. Its specificity is unknown. The record originates from a study of graft-versus-host responses after intestinal transplantation. Whole-study context: In this cohort, recipients had multivisceral, liver-intestinal, or isolated intestinal transplants. Study-level points and caveats: Detected in recipient marrow were GvH clones, some of which were first observed in ileum or blood.

Sequenced by immunoSEQ multiplex PCR; TCRdb stores in-frame clones only, minus some. Among about 130,000 clones, around 90% were seen once, and the ten largest hold approximately 0.2%. The CDR3 is 12 amino acids. Germline V gives CDR1 SGHAT, CDR2 FQNNGV. V shed 1 base and J shed 5 bases, with 5 bases lying between them. V usage is TRBV11-2 and J usage is TRBJ1-2; D not certain. The material sequenced was unstimulated CD4+ T cells sorted from spleen or lymph node cells, taken before intestinal transplant. The TCR comes from a human donor who received an intestinal transplant. CDR3 sequence reads: CASSLVGYGYTF. In DNA form, the CDR3 reads TGTGCCAGCAGCTTAGTTGGGTATGGCTACACCTTC.